The 23 T cell receptor beta chains presented below share a single source sample, sequenced in a study of shared clonotypes between healthy human individuals. TCRdb's table, derived via immunoSEQ multiplex PCR, lists solely in-frame clones and lacks some. The table lists about 2.4 million clones, roughly 92% of them singletons. The sequenced material came from naive CD4+ T cells sorted from blood. As for subset: CD45RA+ positively selected. The receptor set was obtained from a man aged 18 to 30 in good health.

This clone was seen once. CDR3: CASTSLAYQPQHF. In DNA form, the CDR3 reads TGTGCCAGCACCTCGTTAGCTTATCAGCCCCAGCATTTT. V gene TRBV6-6 combines with J gene TRBJ1-5; D unresolved. The CDR3 spans 13 residues. V was cut by 7 bases and J by 5 bases, with 12 bases left in between. From germline, CDR1 is MNHNY and CDR2 SVGAGI (reference sequence).

Worth noting for this clone: The same CDR3 arises from other DNA sequences in this sample as well. This rearrangement joins TRBV27 to TRBJ2-7; 9 bases match TRBD1. The germline V gene encodes CDR1 MNHEY and CDR2 SMNVEV (reference sequence). This CDR3 comprises 14 residues. Trimming cost V 6 bases and J 2 bases; bases outside gene matches: 5. The CDR3 loop is CASSPGQGAYEQYF. CDR3 DNA: TGTGCCAGCAGCCCGGGACAGGGAGCCTACGAGCAGTACTTC.

About this clone itself: Other nucleotide sequences in the sample specify the same CDR3. This chain connects TRBV18 to TRBJ2-2; TRBD1 is a possible D gene (6 bases). CDR1 and CDR2 from the germline V gene are KGHSH and LQKENI. V lost 3 bases to trimming and J lost 1 base, with 9 bases between them. This CDR3 comprises 15 residues. The CDR3 bases are TGTGCCAGCTCACCGGGACATCAGAACACCGGGGAGCTGTTTTTT. Translation: CASSPGHQNTGELFF.

The CDR3 nucleotides read TGTGCCAGCTCACCGTATCGGGGGACTAGAGTTGGCGAGCAGTACTTC. This translates into CASSPYRGTRVGEQYF. The V call is TRBV18, the J call TRBJ2-7, with 8 positions matching TRBD2. The CDR3 contains 16 residues. Trimming removed 3 bases from V and 6 bases from J; junction bases left unmatched: 13. From germline, CDR1 is KGHSH and CDR2 LQKENI.

The V call is TRBV6-5, the J call TRBJ2-1, with 9 bases aligning to TRBD2. The CDR3 consists of 15 residues. Germline lookup yields CDR1 MNHEY and CDR2 SVGAGI. V shed 6 bases, J shed 4 bases, and the junction held 7 bases outside the gene matches. Here the CDR3 DNA reads TGTGCCAGCAGGGTCCTTAGCGGGGGTTACAATGAGCAGTTCTTC. Residues: CASRVLSGGYNEQFF.

This clone has a single count. V usage is TRBV7-2 and J usage is TRBJ2-2, with D possibly TRBD2 on 5 matching bases. With 3 bases removed from V and 4 bases from J, the gap between germline ends came to 12 bases. This CDR3 has 15 amino acids. Germline CDR1 SGHTA, CDR2 FQGNSA. CDR3 nucleotides: TGTGCCAGCAGCTTCGGACTCCTCTCCACCGGGGAGCTGTTTTTT. It codes for CASSFGLLSTGELFF.

The chain couples TRBV10-3 to TRBJ1-3, with D perhaps TRBD1 (5 bases). V was clipped by 4 bases and J by 4 bases, with 11 bases between them. Germline V gene sequence: CDR1 ENHRY, CDR2 SYGVKD. This CDR3 comprises 14 residues. CDR3: CAISGGGFGNTIYF. The CDR3 DNA follows: TGTGCCATCAGTGGGGGCGGGTTCGGAAACACCATATATTTT.

CDR3 loop: CASSASGGAQDTQYF. CDR3 in DNA: TGTGCCAGCAGTGCTAGCGGGGGGGCCCAAGATACGCAGTATTTT. The chain combines TRBV6-1 with TRBJ2-3, with 12 bases lining up with TRBD2. Germline assignment: CDR1 MNHNS and CDR2 SASEGT. CDR3 size: 15 residues. V was pared by 4 bases and J by 5 bases, with 4 bases of the junction left unmatched.

This clone was found once. V and J are TRBV7-2 and TRBJ2-3; a possible D gene is TRBD1 (5 bases). With 1 base removed from V and 6 bases from J, the gap between germline ends came to 11 bases. CDR1 is SGHTA, CDR2 FQGNSA, per germline. The CDR3 runs 14 residues. This CDR3 reads CASSLGQGGDTQYF. CDR3 sequence (DNA): TGTGCCAGCAGCTTAGGGCAGGGTGGTGATACGCAGTATTTT. The full variable domain, with the rest looked up from reference TRBV7-2 and TRBJ2-3, is GAGVSQSPSNKVTEKGKDVELRCDPISGHTALYWYRQSLGQGLEFLIYFQGNSAPDKSGLPSDRFSAERTGGSVSTLTIQRTQQEDSAVYLCASSLGQGGDTQYFGPGTRLTVL.

The chain uses TRBV5-6 and TRBJ2-1; D call uncertain. Germline CDR1 reads SGHDT; CDR2 reads YYEEEE. The CDR3 length is 14 residues. V was shortened by 4 bases and J by 4 bases, with 12 bases between the two germline ends. CDR3 region: CASSPIPRYNEQFF. CDR3 bases: TGTGCCAGCAGCCCAATCCCTCGATACAATGAGCAGTTCTTC.

This chain uses TRBV5-1 with TRBJ2-2, with 7 positions matching TRBD1. The CDR3 extends over 15 amino acids. V shed 2 bases and J 6 bases; nucleotides not matched to a gene: 7. Looked up from germline, CDR1 is SGHRS and CDR2 is YFSETQ. The CDR3 loop is CASSLNSQGAGELFF. DNA of the CDR3: TGCGCCAGCAGCTTAAACTCCCAGGGGGCCGGGGAGCTGTTTTTT.

Comment on this clone: Other nucleotide sequences from this sample produce the same CDR3. The chain recombines TRBV18 with TRBJ2-7, with D hard to call. Germline lookup yields CDR1 KGHSH and CDR2 LQKENI. With 6 bases removed from V and 1 base from J, the gap between germline ends came to 13 bases. The CDR3 extends over 14 amino acids. The DNA for the CDR3 is TGTGCCAGCTCCCCCCCTGGTGTATCCTACGAGCAGTACTTC. Its protein product is CASSPPGVSYEQYF.

On this clone: This sample includes further DNA sequences coding for the same CDR3. This chain uses TRBV6-5 with TRBJ2-1; 13 bases line up with TRBD2. The CDR3 contains 15 residues. Looked up from germline, CDR1 is MNHEY and CDR2 is SVGAGI. J was trimmed by 7 bases and V by 5 bases; bases with no gene match: 5. In nucleotides, the CDR3 is TGTGCCAGCAGTAGGGGACTAGCGGGACTGAATGAGCAGTTCTTC. Its translation is CASSRGLAGLNEQFF.

J is TRBJ2-7 and V is TRBV5-1; 7 bases align to TRBD2. J gave up 4 bases and V 2 bases, and 9 bases lay outside the gene matches. This CDR3 is 15 amino acids long. Germline CDR1 reads SGHRS; CDR2 reads YFSETQ. Here the CDR3 DNA reads TGCGCCAGCAGCTTCCGAAGGGAGGGCCCGTACGAGCAGTACTTC. This encodes CASSFRREGPYEQYF.

The chain has TRBV5-4 and TRBJ1-1; D uncertain. In germline, CDR1 is SGHNT, CDR2 YYREEE (reference sequence). This CDR3 contains 14 residues. Trimming stripped 0 bases from V and 2 bases from J, with 8 bases between. The CDR3 here is CASSLDPDNTEAFF. In nucleotides, the CDR3 is TGTGCCAGCAGCTTGGACCCCGACAACACTGAAGCTTTCTTT. The full variable domain, rest sourced from reference TRBV5-4 and TRBJ1-1, is ETGVTQSPTHLIKTRGQQVTLRCSSQSGHNTVSWYQQALGQGPQFIFQYYREEENGRGNFPPRFSGLQFPNYSSELNVNALELDDSALYLCASSLDPDNTEAFFGQGTRLTVV.

The chain carries TRBV5-1 and TRBJ1-4; D is perhaps TRBD1 (6 bases). V was pared by 0 bases and J by 8 bases, with 11 bases between. Per the germline V gene, CDR1 is SGHRS and CDR2 is YFSETQ. This CDR3 comprises 14 residues. CDR3 amino acids: CASSLDDRTEKLFF. For the CDR3, the DNA is TGCGCCAGCAGCTTGGATGACAGGACGGAAAAACTGTTTTTT.

In regard to this clone: The sample contains more than one DNA sequence encoding this CDR3. V usage is TRBV9 and J usage is TRBJ2-3; D unclear. Between the trimmed V and J ends, which lost 2 bases and 5 bases, there was a span of 9 bases. Germline CDR1 SGDLS, CDR2 YYNGEE. The CDR3 sequence is 13 residues long. CDR3 in DNA: TGTGCCAGCAGCGTGGCGACCGGAGATACGCAGTATTTT. Residues: CASSVATGDTQYF.

This chain links TRBV28 with TRBJ1-3, with D perhaps matching TRBD1 (5 bases). The ends were cut back, 1 base at V and 4 bases at J, with 8 bases in the middle. Germline values: CDR1 MDHEN, CDR2 SYDVKM. The CDR3 is 14 amino acids. The CDR3 loop reads CASSLLGDGNTIYF. CDR3 sequence (DNA): TGTGCCAGCAGTTTATTGGGGGACGGAAACACCATATATTTT.

The V gene is TRBV6-6, the J gene TRBJ2-2; 8 nucleotides align to TRBD1. The CDR3 has 15 residues. Per the germline V gene, CDR1 is MNHNY and CDR2 is SVGAGI (reference sequence). Trimming removed 4 bases from V and 3 bases from J; junction bases left unmatched: 4. This CDR3 is CASSSGQGHTGELFF. The CDR3 coding sequence is TGTGCCAGCAGTTCCGGACAGGGACACACCGGGGAGCTGTTTTTT.

This clone was detected only once. The rearrangement uses TRBV7-8 and TRBJ1-1; D possibly corresponds to TRBD1 (5 bases). Germline V gives CDR1 SGHVS, CDR2 FQNEAQ. CDR3 length: 15 residues. Deletions cut 5 bases from V and 1 base from J, with 14 bases between. DNA of the CDR3: TGTGCCAGCAGCCCTCAGGGATTGGGGAACACTGAAGCTTTCTTT. It specifies CASSPQGLGNTEAFF.

For this clone: Sequence at one end of the junction differs from germline and may be a read error. CDR3 region: CASSQGSQGTQYF. The CDR3 DNA is TGTGCCAGCAGCCAAGGCAGCCAAGGGACCCAGTACTTC. The chain links TRBV14 to TRBJ2-5, with D unclear. The germline gives CDR1 SGHDN, CDR2 FVKESK. There are 13 residues in the CDR3.

Worth noting for this clone: Within the sample, other DNA sequences also encode this same CDR3. V usage is TRBV5-1 and J usage is TRBJ1-1; D is unclear. CDR1 is SGHRS and CDR2 is YFSETQ in the germline V gene. This CDR3 region has 14 residues. Trimming removed 2 bases at V and 1 base at J, with 9 bases between. The CDR3 protein is CASSLQSSNTEAFF. CDR3 DNA: TGCGCCAGCAGCTTACAGTCGTCGAACACTGAAGCTTTCTTT.

V gene TRBV7-8 combines with J gene TRBJ1-1, with TRBD1 identical over 8 bases. CDR1 and CDR2 from the germline V gene are SGHVS and FQNEAQ. With V trimmed by 5 bases and J by 6 bases, 5 bases remained unmatched. The CDR3 length is 13 residues. The CDR3 bases are TGTGCCAGCAGCCCGAGGACAGGGCCTGAAGCTTTCTTT. Protein product: CASSPRTGPEAFF.